This entry lists 30 T cell receptor beta chains sequenced from one sample in a study of shared clonotypes between healthy human individuals. Method: immunoSEQ multiplex PCR; TCRdb's copy keeps in-frame clones and lacks some. This sample has about 610,000 clones, with almost 97% found just once. Sequenced input: naive CD4+ T cells sorted from blood. Subset defined: CD45RA+ positively selected. All receptors derive from a woman aged 25 to 39 in good health.

The rearrangement uses TRBV19 and TRBJ2-1; possible D gene TRBD1, 6 bases. CDR3 size: 16 residues. The ends were cut back, 5 bases at V and 4 bases at J, with 18 bases in the middle. CDR1 LNHDA and CDR2 SQIVND come from the germline V gene (reference sequence). CDR3 protein: CASSGQSQARYNEQFF. CDR3 nucleotide sequence: TGTGCCAGTAGTGGACAGTCCCAAGCCCGTTACAATGAGCAGTTCTTC.

Points on this clone: Distinct nucleotide sequences in the sample also encode this CDR3. J is TRBJ2-3 and V is TRBV18, with D unresolved. CDR1 and CDR2 from the germline V gene are KGHSH and LQKENI. The germline V and J ends were trimmed by 0 bases and 1 base, with 2 bases remaining between them. CDR3 length: 13 residues. DNA for the CDR3: TGTGCCAGCTCACCACCGGGCACAGATACGCAGTATTTT. As protein: CASSPPGTDTQYF.

This chain uses TRBV5-5 with TRBJ2-3; no reliable D call. The CDR3 is 14 amino acids. Trimming left V 2 bases short and J 0 bases short, with 7 bases between. The germline CDR1 and CDR2 sequences are SGHKS and YYEKEE (reference sequence). The CDR3 DNA is TGTGCCAGCAGCTTTGACACTAGCACAGATACGCAGTATTTT. Translation gives CASSFDTSTDTQYF.

A remark on this clone: Other DNA sequences in this sample translate to the same CDR3. The rearrangement joins TRBV5-1 to TRBJ2-3; the D is unclear. V lost 0 bases, J lost 1 base, and 6 bases lay in between. The germline V gene encodes CDR1 SGHRS and CDR2 YFSETQ. The length of the CDR3 is 14 residues. CDR3 bases: TGCGCCAGCAGCTTGGGAGGAGGCACAGATACGCAGTATTTT. Translation gives CASSLGGGTDTQYF.

As to this clone: Germline and junction disagree at one end, which may indicate a read error. V is TRBV5-6 and J is TRBJ2-6; D may be TRBD1 (6 bases). The length of the CDR3 is 19 residues. Germline CDR1 is SGHDT and CDR2 is YYEEEE. CDR3 residues: CASSLDVVSGGAGANALTF. The CDR3 region has the DNA TGTGCCAGCAGCTTGGATGTGGTTTCTGGGGGCGCTGGGGCCAACGCCCTGACTTTC.

The chain employs TRBV29-1 and TRBJ2-1, with TRBD2 matching 12 bases. The length of the CDR3 is 15 residues. The germline V gene has CDR1 SQVTM and CDR2 ANQGSEA. V shed 6 bases and J 5 bases; nucleotides not matched to a gene: 8. The CDR3 is CSVSEWTSGNNEQFF. CDR3 nucleotide sequence: TGCAGCGTAAGTGAATGGACTAGCGGGAACAATGAGCAGTTCTTC.

This chain uses TRBV6-1 with TRBJ2-1; no reliable D call. This CDR3 comprises 14 residues. Germline loops: CDR1 MNHNS, CDR2 SASEGT. Between the trimmed V and J ends, which lost 4 bases and 7 bases, there was a span of 14 bases. CDR3 bases: TGTGCCAGCAGTGGCCTACCGAGAGGAAATGAGCAGTTCTTC. It specifies CASSGLPRGNEQFF.

V usage is TRBV5-1 and J usage is TRBJ2-1; 12 bases agree with TRBD2. The length of the CDR3 is 15 residues. In germline, CDR1 is SGHRS, CDR2 YFSETQ. J gave up 6 bases and V 5 bases, and 6 bases lay outside the gene matches. CDR3 loop: CASRTSGSSGNEQFF. CDR3 DNA sequence: TGCGCCAGCAGGACTAGCGGGAGTTCGGGCAATGAGCAGTTCTTC. The variable domain in full, completed from reference TRBV5-1 and TRBJ2-1, reads KAGVTQTPRYLIKTRGQQVTLSCSPISGHRSVSWYQQTPGQGLQFLFEYFSETQRNKGNFPGRFSGRQFSNSRSEMNVSTLELGDSALYLCASRTSGSSGNEQFFGPGTRLTVL.

V is TRBV6-5 and J is TRBJ1-5, with TRBD1 as a possible D gene (5 bases). Trimming took off 0 bases at V and 2 bases at J, with 8 bases between the two ends. Germline V gene sequence: CDR1 MNHEY, CDR2 SVGAGI. The CDR3 is 15 amino acids. In nucleotides, the CDR3 is TGTGCCAGCAGTTACTCTCGCAGGGGCAATCAGCCCCAGCATTTT. It translates to CASSYSRRGNQPQHF.

V is TRBV5-1 and J is TRBJ2-1; 11 bases are shared with TRBD2. This CDR3 is 16 amino acids long. With V trimmed by 0 bases and J by 3 bases, 2 bases remained unmatched. Germline V gives CDR1 SGHRS, CDR2 YFSETQ. The CDR3 DNA follows: TGCGCCAGCAGCTTGGGGGGACTAGCGGACTACAATGAGCAGTTCTTC. Protein sequence: CASSLGGLADYNEQFF.

The rearrangement uses TRBV20-1 and TRBJ2-5; D remains ambiguous. The CDR3 sequence is 11 residues long. In germline, CDR1 is DFQATT, CDR2 SNEGSKA (reference sequence). Trimming removed 7 bases at V and 5 bases at J, with 11 bases between. For the CDR3, the DNA is TGCAGTGGTTTAGTGGCGGAGACCCAGTACTTC. It yields the protein CSGLVAETQYF.

The V gene is TRBV7-8, the J gene TRBJ1-5; 8 bases map to TRBD1. Germline assignment: CDR1 SGHVS and CDR2 FQNEAQ. The CDR3 extends over 15 amino acids. V lost 5 bases and J lost 5; bases outside the gene matches: 8. Here the CDR3 DNA reads TGTGCCAGCAGCCTAATGACAGGGGATCATCAGCCCCAGCATTTT. The encoded protein is CASSLMTGDHQPQHF.

The genes are TRBV29-1 and TRBJ2-5; D unclear. CDR1 and CDR2 from the germline V gene are SQVTM and ANQGSEA. V was trimmed by 3 bases and J by 5 bases, leaving 10 bases between them. This CDR3 has 12 amino acids. The CDR3 DNA reads TGCAGCGTTGATCGGCAGGCGGAGACCCAGTACTTC. This encodes CSVDRQAETQYF.

The V gene is TRBV21-1, the J gene TRBJ1-1; the table calls TRBD1, which could not be checked here. TRBV21-1 is listed as a pseudogene. The CDR3 contains 15 residues. DNA of the CDR3: TGTGCCAGCAGCCCCCGACCACAGGTGAACACTGAAGCTTTCTTT. Protein sequence: CASSPRPQVNTEAFF.

The chain carries TRBV6-5 and TRBJ1-4, with no clear D. In germline, CDR1 is MNHEY, CDR2 SVGAGI. The V end lost 2 bases, the J end lost 5 bases, and 3 bases lay between the germline ends. This CDR3 contains 12 residues. The CDR3 is CASSYRNEKLFF. The CDR3 DNA follows: TGTGCCAGCAGTTACCGGAATGAAAAACTGTTTTTT.

This rearrangement joins TRBV7-8 to TRBJ1-4; maybe TRBD1 (5 bases). Deletions cut 3 bases from V and 8 bases from J, with 13 bases between. The CDR3 is 14 residues long. Germline-derived CDR1 and CDR2 are SGHVS and FQNEAQ. As DNA, the CDR3 is TGTGCCAGCAGCTTCTCTGGGGCGAGAGAAAAACTGTTTTTT. Translated: CASSFSGAREKLFF. Supplemented by reference TRBV7-8 and TRBJ1-4, the full variable domain reads GAGVSQSPRYKVAKRGQDVALRCDPISGHVSLFWYQQALGQGPEFLTYFQNEAQLDKSGLPSDRFFAERPEGSVSTLKIQRTQQEDSAVYLCASSFSGAREKLFFGSGTQLSVL.

J is TRBJ2-3 and V is TRBV11-2; the D is unclear. The CDR3 has 14 residues. Trimming shortened V by 4 bases and J by 0 bases, and 8 bases separated the two germline ends. Looked up from germline, CDR1 is SGHAT and CDR2 is FQNNGV. The CDR3 region has the DNA TGTGCCAGCAGCTCGCTAGGGAGCACAGATACGCAGTATTTT. Protein: CASSSLGSTDTQYF.

The chain is built from TRBV6-1 and TRBJ1-4; a possible D gene is TRBD1 (5 bases). The V gene's germline CDR1 is MNHNS and CDR2 SASEGT. The CDR3 covers 17 residues. Trimming pared 2 bases from V and 0 bases from J, leaving 13 bases between. CDR3 protein: CASSELAGQATNEKLFF. The CDR3 bases are TGTGCCAGCAGTGAACTGGCAGGGCAAGCAACTAATGAAAAACTGTTTTTT.

The V and J genes are TRBV18 and TRBJ1-2; D is unclear. Germline lookup yields CDR1 KGHSH and CDR2 LQKENI. The V and J ends lost 4 bases and 1 base respectively, with 7 bases between them. The CDR3 runs to 13 residues. CDR3 sequence (DNA): TGTGCCAGCTCACATCAGATTAACTATGGCTACACCTTC. This translates into CASSHQINYGYTF.

This chain links TRBV29-1 with TRBJ2-5, with 7 bases aligning to TRBD1. CDR1 is SQVTM and CDR2 is ANQGSEA in the germline V gene. This CDR3 is 13 amino acids long. V lost 4 bases and J lost 5; bases outside the gene matches: 7. Here the CDR3 reads CSVGGQSWETQYF. The CDR3 DNA reads TGCAGCGTTGGGGGACAGTCCTGGGAGACCCAGTACTTC. Full variable domain (remainder filled in from reference TRBV29-1 and TRBJ2-5): SAVISQKPSRDICQRGTSLTIQCQVDSQVTMMFWYRQQPGQSLTLIATANQGSEATYESGFVIDKFPISRPNLTFSTLTVSNMSPEDSSIYLCSVGGQSWETQYFGPGTRLLVL.

This clone was counted a single time. The V gene is TRBV5-1, the J gene TRBJ2-7; unclear D gene. CDR3 length: 12 amino acids. The germline V and J ends were trimmed by 4 bases and 4 bases, with 9 bases remaining between them. Germline V gene data show CDR1 as SGHRS and CDR2 as YFSETQ. CDR3 amino acids: CASSLRGYEQYF. As DNA, the CDR3 is TGCGCCAGCAGCCTCCGTGGATACGAGCAGTACTTC.

The chain carries TRBV7-9 and TRBJ2-5; 7 bases agree with TRBD1. The CDR3 consists of 16 residues. Germline V gene sequence: CDR1 SEHNR, CDR2 FQNEAQ (reference sequence). V was pared by 1 base and J by 0 bases, with 5 bases of the junction left unmatched. In nucleotides, the CDR3 is TGTGCCAGCAGCTTAGGAACAGGGGCAAACCAAGAGACCCAGTACTTC. Protein sequence: CASSLGTGANQETQYF.

The chain recombines TRBV29-1 with TRBJ2-1, with 8 bases fitting TRBD2. The CDR3 has 16 residues. The junction had 11 bases not matched to a gene; V was cut back by 0 bases and J by 7 bases. The V gene's germline CDR1 is SQVTM and CDR2 ANQGSEA. The CDR3 region is CSVEEQVALAENEQFF. The CDR3 bases are TGCAGCGTTGAAGAGCAGGTGGCACTAGCGGAGAATGAGCAGTTCTTC.

In nucleotides, the CDR3 is TGTGCCAGCAGTCCCAGGGGGCTCTCCTACGAGCAGTACTTC. Its protein product is CASSPRGLSYEQYF. The chain is built from TRBV6-5 and TRBJ2-7; 8 bases are shared with TRBD1. Looked up from germline, CDR1 is MNHEY and CDR2 is SVGAGI. The J segment lost 0 bases and the V segment lost 5 bases, leaving 3 bases of the junction unmatched. The CDR3 has 14 amino acids.

The gene calls are TRBV18 and TRBJ1-2, with a weak D call TRBD1 (5 bases). The germline V gene has CDR1 KGHSH and CDR2 LQKENI. V was trimmed by 3 bases and J by 4 bases, leaving 15 bases between them. The CDR3 is 15 amino acids. The CDR3 coding sequence is TGTGCCAGCTCACCTGACAGCACCCCTCTCTATGGCTACACCTTC. As protein: CASSPDSTPLYGYTF.

V usage is TRBV10-3 and J usage is TRBJ2-2; perhaps TRBD2 as D (6 bases). CDR3 length equals 16 residues. V shed 0 bases and J shed 1 base, with 9 bases lying between them. CDR1 and CDR2 (germline): ENHRY, SYGVKD. The chain's CDR3 is CAISESNGGNTGELFF. The CDR3 DNA follows: TGTGCCATCAGTGAGTCGAACGGGGGGAACACCGGGGAGCTGTTTTTT.

The chain has TRBV29-1 and TRBJ1-2; D call uncertain. There are 13 residues in the CDR3. Germline V gives CDR1 SQVTM, CDR2 ANQGSEA. Trimming shortened V by 6 bases and J by 4 bases, and 15 bases separated the two germline ends. For the CDR3, the DNA is TGCAGCGTCACAGACGGTTTCGGCTATGGCTACACCTTC. This encodes CSVTDGFGYGYTF.

This clone came up once. The gene calls are TRBV5-1 and TRBJ2-5; 7 bases are shared with TRBD2. This CDR3 has 18 amino acids. Per the germline V gene, CDR1 is SGHRS and CDR2 is YFSETQ. The trim removed 5 bases at V and 0 bases at J, leaving 16 bases unmatched. CDR3 sequence: CASSRDTLLRGDQETQYF. CDR3 sequence (DNA): TGCGCCAGCAGTCGCGATACCCTCCTCCGGGGGGACCAAGAGACCCAGTACTTC.

This clone was picked up one time. J is TRBJ1-1 and V is TRBV6-1, with 9 bases lining up with TRBD1. This CDR3 region has 13 residues. V shed 6 bases and J 4 bases; nucleotides not matched to a gene: 3. The germline gives CDR1 MNHNS, CDR2 SASEGT. CDR3 amino acids: CASRNRGLTEAFF. In nucleotides, the CDR3 is TGTGCCAGCAGGAACAGGGGGCTCACTGAAGCTTTCTTT.

The chain employs TRBV29-1 and TRBJ2-5; D not certain. V was clipped by 7 bases and J by 4 bases, with 7 bases between them. The germline CDR1 and CDR2 sequences are SQVTM and ANQGSEA. This CDR3 has 10 amino acids. CDR3 sequence (DNA): TGCAGCGCCTTCAGAGAGACCCAGTACTTC. This gives the protein CSAFRETQYF.